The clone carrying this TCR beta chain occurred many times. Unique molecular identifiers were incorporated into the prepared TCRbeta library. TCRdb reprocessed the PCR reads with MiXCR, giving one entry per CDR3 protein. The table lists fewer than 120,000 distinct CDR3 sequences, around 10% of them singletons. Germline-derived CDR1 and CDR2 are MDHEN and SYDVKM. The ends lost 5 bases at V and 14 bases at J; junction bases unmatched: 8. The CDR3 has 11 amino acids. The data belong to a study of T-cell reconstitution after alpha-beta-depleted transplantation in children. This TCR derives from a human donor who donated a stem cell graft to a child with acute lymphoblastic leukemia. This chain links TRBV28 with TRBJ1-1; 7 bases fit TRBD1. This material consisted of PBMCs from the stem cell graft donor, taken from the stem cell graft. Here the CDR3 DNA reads TGTGCCAGCAGTCACCGGACAGGTAACTTCTTT. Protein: CASSHRTGNFF.